Below, 24 T cell receptor beta chains from the same sample are listed, as sequenced in a study of post-analysis software for immune sequencing data. Their cognate antigens are unknown. Points from the study as a whole: Among roughly 5 TRBV segments more frequent in patients than controls were TRBV5-6, TRBV5-1 and TRBV20-1.

Unique molecular identifiers had been added to the TCR beta cDNA libraries. TCRdb passed the PCR reads through MiXCR, listing each CDR3 protein once. This table holds roughly 600,000 distinct CDR3 sequences, roughly 40% found once. Sequencing used blood. These receptor sequences come from a girl between 5 and 17 years old with multiple sclerosis.

This chain joins TRBV6-1 and TRBJ1-2; TRBD1 is a possible D gene (5 bases). The CDR3 covers 14 residues. The germline V gene has CDR1 MNHNS and CDR2 SASEGT. V lost 4 bases, J lost 3 bases, and 12 bases lay in between. The CDR3 bases are TGTGCCAGCAGTGGCGGGGGGATCCACTATGGCTACACCTTC. The encoded protein is CASSGGGIHYGYTF.

This clonotype showed up just a few times. The chain has TRBV7-2 and TRBJ2-3, with D tentatively TRBD2 (5 bases). In germline, CDR1 is SGHTA, CDR2 FQGNSA. With 5 bases removed from V and 3 bases from J, the gap between germline ends came to 12 bases. The CDR3 loop spans 14 amino acids. CDR3 bases: TGTGCCAGCAGCATTAGCGAGGCGACAGATACGCAGTATTTT. Translation gives CASSISEATDTQYF.

The chain has TRBV5-5 and TRBJ1-2; TRBD1 matches 11 bases. After removal of 4 bases from V and 4 bases from J, the junction contained 18 bases not matched to a gene. The CDR3 runs 19 residues. Germline V gene lookup returns CDR1 SGHKS and CDR2 YYEKEE (reference sequence). Here the CDR3 reads CASSMGGLDRGQLGYGYTF. DNA for the CDR3: TGTGCCAGCAGCATGGGCGGCTTGGACAGGGGGCAATTGGGCTATGGCTACACCTTC.

The genes are TRBV5-1 and TRBJ1-1, with a tentative D call TRBD1 (6 bases). V was shortened by 3 bases and J by 11 bases, with 14 bases between the two germline ends. Looked up from germline, CDR1 is SGHRS and CDR2 is YFSETQ. CDR3 length: 12 amino acids. CDR3 DNA sequence: TGCGCCAGCAGCTGGGCAGGGGAGGCGGCTTTCTTT. Translation gives CASSWAGEAAFF.

A few counts support this clonotype. This chain links TRBV20-1 with TRBJ2-1; possible D gene TRBD2, 6 bases. The CDR3 has 15 residues. Trimming left V 2 bases short and J 13 bases short, with 24 bases between. The germline CDR1 and CDR2 sequences are DFQATT and SNEGSKA (reference sequence). The CDR3 here is CSARHRGRPPGEQFF. The CDR3 DNA follows: TGCAGTGCTAGACATCGGGGACGCCCGCCGGGGGAACAGTTCTTC.

In this sample, this clonotype turned up a few times. V and J are TRBV20-1 and TRBJ1-5; perhaps TRBD1 as D (5 bases). The CDR3 runs 15 residues. Germline CDR1 reads DFQATT; CDR2 reads SNEGSKA (reference sequence). V lost 1 base and J 5 bases, leaving 15 bases between the germline ends. The CDR3 protein is CSARVPGRRHQPQHF. The DNA for the CDR3 is TGCAGTGCTAGAGTACCGGGACGACGGCATCAGCCCCAGCATTTT.

The rearrangement uses TRBV4-1 and TRBJ2-1; D is unresolved. CDR1 is MGHRA and CDR2 is YSYEKL in the germline V gene. The CDR3 extends over 13 amino acids. Trimming removed 0 bases from V and 7 bases from J, with 7 bases in between. CDR3 protein: CASSQDPQNEQFF. DNA of the CDR3: TGCGCCAGCAGCCAAGATCCACAGAATGAGCAGTTCTTC.

The V call is TRBV12-3 or TRBV12-4, the J call TRBJ2-7, with a possible D match to TRBD2 (6 bases). The V end was cut by 5 bases, the J end by 7 bases, with 21 bases between. There are 15 residues in the CDR3. In nucleotides, the CDR3 is TGTGCCAGCAGTGCACCCACCAAGGGACTTTGGGAGCAGTACTTC. This codes for CASSAPTKGLWEQYF.

CDR3 DNA sequence: TGTGCCAGCAACATAGCGGGAGGGCCCTACGAGCAGTACTTC. Its translation is CASNIAGGPYEQYF. V is TRBV27 and J is TRBJ2-7, with TRBD2 matching 11 bases. Germline CDR1 is MNHEY and CDR2 is SMNVEV (reference sequence). Trimming at V came to 7 bases and at J to 2 bases, leaving 4 bases not matched to a gene. CDR3 length equals 14 residues.

The chain recombines TRBV7-9 with TRBJ2-3; D uncertain. V was pared by 7 bases and J by 2 bases, with 16 bases between. Per the germline V gene, CDR1 is SEHNR and CDR2 is FQNEAQ (reference sequence). The CDR3 sequence is 15 residues long. As DNA, the CDR3 is TGTGCCAGCATGTCAAGCGCCTCTAACACAGATACGCAGTATTTT. Amino acid sequence: CASMSSASNTDTQYF.

The rearrangement links TRBV24-1 to TRBJ2-7; D gene unclear. The CDR3 totals 14 residues. Per germline, CDR1 KGHDR and CDR2 SFDVKD. V shed 5 bases and J shed 4 bases, with 14 bases lying between them. The CDR3 DNA sequence: TGTGCCACCAGTGCCCGTGCTACGGAATACGAGCAGTACTTC. Translating gives CATSARATEYEQYF.

This clonotype was counted between two and nine times. The genes are TRBV13 and TRBJ2-7; 7 bases align to TRBD1. J gave up 2 bases and V 5 bases, and 6 bases lay outside the gene matches. Germline CDR1 is PRHDT and CDR2 is FYEKMQ (reference sequence). The CDR3 runs 14 residues. As DNA, the CDR3 is TGTGCCAGCAGCCCGACAGGGAAGACCTACGAGCAGTACTTC. As protein: CASSPTGKTYEQYF.

This chain connects TRBV2 to TRBJ2-5, with D possibly matching TRBD2 (5 bases). Germline V CDR1 and CDR2: SNHLY, FYNNEI. Trimming took off 6 bases at V and 4 bases at J, with 12 bases between the two ends. The CDR3 has 13 amino acids. CDR3 protein: CASSPRGIETQYF. CDR3 bases: TGTGCCAGCAGCCCCCGAGGGATAGAGACCCAGTACTTC. The whole variable domain, remainder taken from reference TRBV2 and TRBJ2-5, is EPEVTQTPSHQVTQMGQEVILRCVPISNHLYFYWYRQILGQKVEFLVSFYNNEISEKSEIFDDQFSVERPDGSNFTLKIRSTKLEDSAMYFCASSPRGIETQYFGPGTRLLVL.

This clonotype has just a few counts. This chain links TRBV12-3 or TRBV12-4 with TRBJ2-3, with no clear D. CDR3 length: 13 residues. The V end lost 5 bases, the J end lost 2 bases, and 8 bases lay between the germline ends. DNA of the CDR3: TGTGCCAGCAGTCCTCGACCCACAGATACGCAGTATTTT. The encoded protein is CASSPRPTDTQYF.

This chain joins TRBV12-3 or TRBV12-4 and TRBJ2-7; TRBD1 aligns across 9 bases. V dropped 8 bases and J dropped 5; count of bases not matched to a gene: 4. This CDR3 contains 12 residues. The CDR3 sequence is CASGQGTHEQYF. In nucleotides, the CDR3 is TGTGCCAGCGGACAGGGGACACACGAGCAGTACTTC.

The chain has TRBV7-9 and TRBJ2-5; D uncertain. Trimming removed 5 bases at V and 3 bases at J, with 16 bases between. The CDR3 spans 15 residues. Germline V lookup: CDR1 SEHNR, CDR2 FQNEAQ (reference sequence). The CDR3: CASSSPGSPKETQYF. The CDR3 DNA follows: TGTGCCAGCAGCAGCCCGGGCAGTCCCAAAGAGACCCAGTACTTC.

The gene calls are TRBV13 and TRBJ1-1; possible D gene TRBD1, 6 bases. The CDR3 sequence is 16 residues long. Germline loops: CDR1 PRHDT, CDR2 FYEKMQ (reference sequence). Trimming took off 3 bases at V and 0 bases at J, with 14 bases between the two ends. In DNA, the CDR3 is TGTGCCAGCAGCTTCCTACGGACAGCTATGAACACTGAAGCTTTCTTT. Translation: CASSFLRTAMNTEAFF.

On this clonotype: The junction does not match germline at one end; this may be a read error. The V and J genes are TRBV6-6 and TRBJ1-2; D remains ambiguous. CDR3 length: 15 residues. Looked up from germline, CDR1 is MNHNY and CDR2 is SVGAGI (reference sequence). This CDR3 is CASSYTKDANYDYTF. As DNA, the CDR3 is TGTGCCAGCAGTTATACGAAGGACGCTAACTATGACTACACCTTC.

The chain has TRBV9 and TRBJ1-4; 7 bases agree with TRBD1. Germline V gene lookup returns CDR1 SGDLS and CDR2 YYNGEE. V lost 0 bases, J lost 0 bases, and 8 bases stayed unmatched. The CDR3 spans 18 residues. CDR3 sequence (DNA): TGTGCCAGCAGCGTAGGAAGGGGGCTCGTCGCAACTAATGAAAAACTGTTTTTT. It codes for CASSVGRGLVATNEKLFF.

This chain uses TRBV21-1 with TRBJ2-2; no DNA check was done on the table's D call, TRBD1. TRBV21-1 is marked as a pseudogene. The CDR3 length is 16 residues. The CDR3 loop reads CASSKEGTGSTGELFF. The CDR3 region has the DNA TGTGCCAGCAGCAAAGAGGGGACAGGGAGCACCGGGGAGCTGTTTTTT.

This clonotype was observed a few times. The V and J genes are TRBV18 and TRBJ1-2; 7 nucleotides align to TRBD1. J was trimmed by 4 bases and V by 4 bases; bases with no gene match: 9. Germline-derived CDR1 and CDR2 are KGHSH and LQKENI. The CDR3 is 15 amino acids. The CDR3 DNA reads as TGTGCCAGCTCACTCCGGACAGGAGTCGGCTATGGCTACACCTTC. Translated, it gives CASSLRTGVGYGYTF.

The CDR3 loop is CSASDTWNTEAFF. The CDR3 DNA follows: TGCAGTGCTTCCGACACCTGGAACACTGAAGCTTTCTTT. The chain carries TRBV20-1 and TRBJ1-1; unclear D gene. The CDR3 is made up of 13 amino acids. V was pared by 5 bases and J by 1 base, with 11 bases between. Looked up from germline, CDR1 is DFQATT and CDR2 is SNEGSKA (reference sequence).

The rearrangement uses TRBV2 and TRBJ2-1; possible D gene TRBD1, 5 bases. Trimming took 1 base from V and 4 from J, leaving 11 bases between them. The CDR3 is made up of 15 amino acids. The germline gives CDR1 SNHLY, CDR2 FYNNEI. The CDR3 here is CASSEERQTYNEQFF. The DNA of the CDR3 is TGTGCCAGCAGTGAAGAGAGACAGACGTACAATGAGCAGTTCTTC.

The chain recombines TRBV7-3 with TRBJ2-1, with D tentatively TRBD1 (7 bases). The CDR3 sequence is 14 residues long. The germline V and J ends were trimmed by 5 bases and 5 bases, with 13 bases remaining between them. CDR1 is SGHTA and CDR2 is FQGTGA in the germline V gene. The CDR3 DNA is TGTGCCAGCAGCATCGACAGGGAGGACAATGAGCAGTTCTTC. Translated, it gives CASSIDREDNEQFF.